Included here is one T cell receptor beta chain sequence, with context. Its antigen is currently unknown. The PCR used 60 Vbeta and 13 Jbeta primers. This table comes from immunoSEQ multiplex PCR, and its TCRdb copy is limited to in-frame clones, with some not included. The table includes 150,000 to 180,000 clones, approximately 80% detected once. This record comes from a study of cytomegalovirus exposure and HLA in healthy donors. Points from the study as a whole: In presence/absence analyses, roughly uniform sequencing depth across donors was assumed. A few chains tied to CMV proved CMV antigen-specific in vitro. Per published reports, the classifier diagnosed cytomegalovirus status with high specificity and sensitivity.

The CDR3 has 14 residues. Germline values: CDR1 MDHEN, CDR2 SYDVKM. Trimming stripped 3 bases from V and 3 bases from J, with 11 bases between. This chain links TRBV28 with TRBJ1-2; D uncertain. Sequenced: PBMCs. The receptor's source is a man aged 30 to 39 in good health and CMV-seropositive. CDR3 protein: CASSFFDTYYGYTF. The CDR3, as DNA: TGTGCCAGCAGTTTTTTCGACACCTACTATGGCTACACCTTC.